The T cell receptor beta chain under discussion was sequenced for a study of identical twins. MiXCR was run by TCRdb on the 5' RACE reads, yielding one entry per CDR3 protein. The table lists a few hundred thousand distinct CDR3 sequences, around 8% of them singletons. Trimming cost V 3 bases and J 2 bases; bases outside gene matches: 2. CDR3 length equals 16 residues. Looked up from germline, CDR1 is PRHDT and CDR2 is FYEKMQ (reference sequence). A word on this clonotype: Its antigen is not identified.

Study-wide points: Findings depended on cross-sectional statistics rather than tracking the same donors.

These data were likewise used in another study, on yellow fever vaccine responses in identical twins.

This TCR came from a woman younger than 35 in good health. The chain joins TRBV13 to TRBJ2-3; 13 bases are a match to TRBD2. Sequences were obtained from CD8+ T cells sorted from blood. The CDR3: CASSLGTSGDTDTQYF. The CDR3 nucleotides read TGTGCCAGCAGCTTGGGGACTAGCGGGGACACAGATACGCAGTATTTT.